Following are 22 T cell receptor beta chains from one sample sequenced in a study of tumor-infiltrating lymphocytes in primary liver carcinoma. Extraction of RNA together with DNA used about 18-31 mg of unsorted bulk tissue. From 500 to 600 ng of total RNA, TCR beta-specific cDNA was reverse-transcribed using a constant-region primer. Modified slightly, ARM-PCR produced TCR beta libraries over three nested multiplex PCR rounds. With TRBV1-TRBV30 forward primers and a C-beta reverse primer, the first two PCR rounds were run for roughly 10 cycles each. TCRdb redid the calling of the multiplex PCR reads with MiXCR, one entry per CDR3 protein. The sample includes about 64,000 distinct CDR3 sequences, around 64% of them seen just once. Specimen: liver tumor tissue from sampling region 4. Subset given: tumor region T4, right-lateral pole. These receptors originate from a man aged 35 to 55 with primary liver carcinoma and hepatitis B virus infection.

Note on this clonotype: With a much larger clone just one base away, this may be a read error. The rearrangement links TRBV7-3 to TRBJ2-3; TRBD2 might be the D (6 bases). Germline lookup yields CDR1 SGHTA and CDR2 FQGTGA. CDR3 size: 15 residues. CDR3 loop: CVSSGTGGRTDTQYF. The CDR3 DNA follows: TGTGTCAGCAGCGGCACTGGGGGGAGGACAGATACGCAGTATTTT.

This clonotype was recorded only once. Because the CDR3 is missing its conserved closing phenylalanine or tryptophan, this is likely a read error. The CDR3 loop is CASSAGPFGELFL. Written as DNA, the CDR3 is TGTGCCAGCAGTGCAGGTCCGTTCGGGGAGCTGTTTCTT. V and J are TRBV28 and TRBJ2-2; D gene ambiguous. Germline CDR1 and CDR2: MDHEN and SYDVKM. CDR3 size: 13 residues. The V gene lost 5 bases and the J gene lost 7 bases, with 11 bases spanning the gap.

This clonotype was counted many times. This chain connects TRBV6-1 to TRBJ2-7; D is uncertain. This CDR3 is 12 amino acids long. Germline CDR1 reads MNHNS; CDR2 reads SASEGT. Trimming removed 4 bases from V and 3 bases from J, with 7 bases in between. The CDR3 region has the DNA TGTGCCAGCAGTGGTCTATTCTACGAGCAGTACTTC. Translated, it gives CASSGLFYEQYF.

A word on this clonotype: Relative to the germline gene, one junction end is altered; a read error may explain this. This chain connects TRBV6-6 to TRBJ2-1; a weak D match, TRBD2 (6 bases). Germline V lookup: CDR1 MNHNY, CDR2 SVGAGI (reference sequence). The CDR3 covers 13 residues. CDR3 protein: CASSRDSCNGQFF. The DNA for the CDR3 is TGTGCCAGCAGTCGGGACTCCTGCAATGGGCAGTTCTTC.

About this clonotype: A read error is possible here, since a much larger clone lies one base away. The conserved closing phenylalanine or tryptophan is absent in this CDR3, likely reflecting a read error. The chain couples TRBV6-6 to TRBJ1-1; 8 nucleotides align to TRBD1. The germline V gene encodes CDR1 MNHNY and CDR2 SVGAGI (reference sequence). The CDR3 length is 13 residues. The CDR3 loop is CASTTGGTTDAFL. The CDR3 nucleotides read TGTGCCAGCACCACAGGGGGGACTACTGATGCTTTCCTT.

The sample holds many counts of this clonotype. The chain is built from TRBV29-1 and TRBJ2-7, with TRBD1 matching 7 bases. V dropped 6 bases and J dropped 4; count of bases not matched to a gene: 6. CDR1 and CDR2 from the germline V gene are SQVTM and ANQGSEA. The CDR3 has 12 residues. The DNA for the CDR3 is TGCAGCGTGAAGGACAGGACTTACGAGCAGTACTTC. Translating it yields CSVKDRTYEQYF.

Concerning this clonotype: Since the CDR3 does not end with the conserved phenylalanine or tryptophan, this likely comes from a read error. The V call is TRBV12-3 or TRBV12-4, the J call TRBJ2-7; 10 bases map to TRBD2. V dropped 6 bases and J dropped 4; count of bases not matched to a gene: 9. The CDR3 runs to 15 residues. The CDR3 DNA reads TGTGCCAGCAGATCCGGGACTAGCGCTGGTTACGAGCAGTACCTC. It is translated as CASRSGTSAGYEQYL.

The V call is TRBV10-2, the J call TRBJ2-7; D may be TRBD2 (5 bases). The V end lost 6 bases, the J end lost 6 bases, and 12 bases lay between the germline ends. The CDR3 has 12 residues. From germline, CDR1 is WSHSY and CDR2 SAAADI. The CDR3 loop is CASRLVNTEQYF. The CDR3 DNA reads as TGCGCCAGCAGACTAGTTAACACCGAGCAGTACTTC.

The count of this clonotype is one. The junction shows a germline mismatch at one end, possibly a read error. This rearrangement joins TRBV29-1 to TRBJ2-1; TRBD1 aligns across 8 bases. This CDR3 comprises 14 residues. The germline V gene has CDR1 SQVTM and CDR2 ANQGSEA. This CDR3 reads CSGIRQGSYNKQFF. The CDR3 nucleotides are TGCAGCGGGATCAGACAGGGGTCCTACAATAAGCAGTTTTTC.

As to this clonotype: A junction end diverges from the germline sequence, so it may reflect a read error. The chain employs TRBV6-1 and TRBJ2-3; 11 positions match TRBD2. Germline V gene data show CDR1 as MNHNS and CDR2 as SASEGT. CDR3 length equals 18 residues. For the CDR3, the DNA is TGTGCTAGCAGCCACCACTCCCCGGGACTAGCGGTCACAGATACGCAGTATTTT. This translates into CASSHHSPGLAVTDTQYF.

The chain is built from TRBV29-1 and TRBJ2-3; TRBD2 agrees at 7 bases. This CDR3 region has 14 residues. The germline CDR1 and CDR2 sequences are SQVTM and ANQGSEA. The CDR3 reads CSAEGCGSADTQYF. The DNA for the CDR3 is TGCAGTGCTGAGGGTTGCGGGAGTGCAGATACGCAGTATTTT.

This clonotype was seen many times. The chain is built from TRBV5-1 and TRBJ2-2; 10 bases are a match to TRBD2. Trimming took 0 bases from V and 7 from J; bases not matched to a gene: 21. Germline V gene sequence: CDR1 SGHRS, CDR2 YFSETQ. The CDR3 totals 21 residues. The DNA of the CDR3 is TGCGCCAGCAGCTTGGAGGCTAGCGGGAGACGAGCTATGGAGGAGGACGGGGAGCTGTTTTTT. The encoded protein is CASSLEASGRRAMEEDGELFF.

With regard to this clonotype: A read error may produce the germline difference seen at one junction end. The chain carries TRBV29-1 and TRBJ2-1, with TRBD2 as a possible D gene (5 bases). The germline V gene has CDR1 SQVTM and CDR2 ANQGSEA. There are 13 residues in the CDR3. The chain's CDR3 is CIFTMAGPGEQFF. The CDR3 DNA is TGTATCTTTACCATGGCAGGCCCGGGGGAGCAGTTCTTC.

Concerning this clonotype: The junction shows a germline mismatch at one end, possibly a read error. This rearrangement joins TRBV11-2 to TRBJ2-2, with TRBD2 as a possible D gene (6 bases). The germline V gene encodes CDR1 SGHAT and CDR2 FQNNGV. The CDR3 consists of 15 residues. CDR3 region: CASSIAGSNTGELFF. CDR3 coding DNA: TGTGCCAGCAGCATTGCGGGATCTAACACAGGGGAGCTGTTTTTT.

For this clonotype: Without the conserved terminal phenylalanine or tryptophan, this CDR3 likely stems from a read error. The DNA is omitted, as the CDR3 cannot be located on it reliably, and the CDR3 follows TCRdb's listing. CDR3 sequence: CSVEDRPKETQYS. The chain employs TRBV29-1 and TRBJ2-5; TRBD1 is taken as the D call from the table, unchecked against the DNA. 13 amino acids form the CDR3, both terminal residues included. The germline gives CDR1 SQVTM, CDR2 ANQGSEA.

This sequence joins TRBV9 and TRBJ2-3, with 7 bases that match TRBD1. Germline V gene data show CDR1 as SGDLS and CDR2 as YYNGEE. The ends lost 3 bases at V and 3 bases at J; junction bases unmatched: 10. The CDR3 is made up of 16 amino acids. CDR3 residues: CASSARQGHITDTQYF. Written as DNA, the CDR3 is TGTGCCAGCAGCGCGCGACAGGGTCATATAACAGATACGCAGTATTTT.

In the case of this clonotype: A junction boundary mismatches the germline segment, possibly from a read error. The chain combines TRBV11-2 with TRBJ2-2; 7 bases agree with TRBD2. Germline V gene sequence: CDR1 SGHAT, CDR2 FQNNGV. CDR3 size: 15 residues. CDR3 in amino acids: CVSSLSREVIGVLFF. CDR3 nucleotides: TGTGTCAGCAGCCTCAGTCGGGAGGTAATCGGGGTGCTGTTTTTT.

This clonotype was seen ten or more times. This rearrangement joins TRBV30 to TRBJ2-6; 8 bases map to TRBD1. Losses at the gene ends were 1 base for V and 0 bases for J; bases not matched to a gene: 5. Germline lookup yields CDR1 GTSNPN and CDR2 SVGIG (reference sequence). The CDR3 length is 17 residues. In DNA, the CDR3 is TGTGCCTGGAGTGGGACAGGGAGTGACTCTGGGGCCAACGTCCTGACTTTC. Translating it yields CAWSGTGSDSGANVLTF.

About this clonotype: This may stem from a read error, because a much larger clone lies one nucleotide away. The chain couples TRBV11-1 to TRBJ2-5; D ambiguous. Germline V gene data show CDR1 as SGHAT and CDR2 as FQDESV (reference sequence). The CDR3 runs to 13 residues. DNA of the CDR3: TGTGTCAGCAACAGTATTAGAGGCGGGACCCAGTACTTC. The encoded protein is CVSNSIRGGTQYF.

This clonotype has ten or more counts. This may arise from a read error, as a much more abundant clone is one base away. Written as DNA, the CDR3 is TGTGCCAGCAGCTTATTCTACGAGCAGTACTTC. Amino acid sequence: CASSLFYEQYF. This chain links TRBV7-8 with TRBJ2-7; the D is unclear. The CDR3 is 11 amino acids. V gave up 2 bases and J gave up 3 bases, with 2 bases separating them. Looked up from germline, CDR1 is SGHVS and CDR2 is FQNEAQ.

Comments on this clonotype: A read error may produce the germline difference seen at one junction end. This chain uses TRBV5-5 with TRBJ2-1, with TRBD1 identical over 8 bases. Germline V gene lookup returns CDR1 SGHKS and CDR2 YYEKEE (reference sequence). The CDR3 length is 15 residues. The CDR3 sequence: CASSPGQGSCNGQSF. The CDR3 DNA reads as TGTGCCAGCAGCCCTGGACAGGGTTCCTGCAATGGGCAGTCCTTC.

J is TRBJ2-4 and V is TRBV11-2; D is unclear. Looked up from germline, CDR1 is SGHAT and CDR2 is FQNNGV. The length of the CDR3 is 15 residues. V shed 10 bases and J shed 4 bases, with 20 bases lying between them. CDR3 sequence: CANTTSAVAKNIQYF. The CDR3 DNA is TGTGCCAACACCACTTCGGCGGTAGCTAAAAACATTCAGTACTTC.